This TCR beta chain is drawn from a study of OX40 agonist ivuxolimab in advanced cancers. Looking at the study overall: Among those treated, three patients had partial responses, one with hepatocellular carcinoma and two with cutaneous melanoma.

Patients with a history of autoimmune disease or on systemic immunosuppression were excluded. Sequenced by immunoSEQ multiplex PCR; TCRdb stores in-frame clones only, minus some. This table holds tens of thousands of clones, approximately 90% found once. This CDR3 spans 15 amino acids. Germline V CDR1 and CDR2: LGHNA, YSLEER. V was cut by 0 bases and J by 5 bases, with 11 bases left in between. V gene TRBV4-3 combines with J gene TRBJ2-1, with D possibly being TRBD2 (7 bases). The TCR was taken from an adult with an advanced solid tumor such as melanoma, head and neck, liver or kidney cancer. The sequences come from CD4+ or CD8+ T cells sorted from blood, collected in a trial of the OX40 agonist ivuxolimab. This CDR3 reads CASSQDVGGHNEQFF. The CDR3 DNA reads as TGCGCCAGCAGCCAAGATGTGGGGGGGCACAATGAGCAGTTCTTC.